A single TCR beta chain is shown here with its context. This sample was included in a study of shared clonotypes between healthy human individuals. TCRdb's copy holds only in-frame clones and misses some; the assay was immunoSEQ multiplex PCR. The sample carries about 600,000 clones, around 97% recorded once. There are 14 residues in the CDR3. Trimming left V 2 bases short and J 5 bases short, with 13 bases between. CDR1 MNHEY and CDR2 SMNVEV come from the germline V gene (reference sequence). The V gene is TRBV27, the J gene TRBJ2-7, with a possible D match to TRBD1 (6 bases). Material for sequencing was naive CD4+ T cells sorted from blood. The subset is: CD45RA+ positively selected. The sequence came from a woman aged 25 to 45 in good health. CDR3 nucleotides: TGTGCCAGCAGTTTAAACAGGGTGAACGACGAGCAGTACTTC. Translated: CASSLNRVNDEQYF.